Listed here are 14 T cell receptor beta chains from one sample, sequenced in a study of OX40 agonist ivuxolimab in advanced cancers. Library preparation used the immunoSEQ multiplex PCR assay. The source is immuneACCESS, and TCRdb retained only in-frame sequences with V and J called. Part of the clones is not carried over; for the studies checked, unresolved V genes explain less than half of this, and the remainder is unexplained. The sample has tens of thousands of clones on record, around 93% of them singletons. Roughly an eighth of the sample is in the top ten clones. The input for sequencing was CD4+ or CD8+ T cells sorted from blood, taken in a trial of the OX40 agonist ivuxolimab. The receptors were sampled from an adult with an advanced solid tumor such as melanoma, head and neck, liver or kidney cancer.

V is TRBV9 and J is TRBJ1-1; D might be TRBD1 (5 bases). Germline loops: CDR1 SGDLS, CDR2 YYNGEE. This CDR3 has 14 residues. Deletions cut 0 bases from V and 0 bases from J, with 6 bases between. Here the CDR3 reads CASSVEGVNTEAFF. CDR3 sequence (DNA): TGTGCCAGCAGCGTAGAAGGGGTGAACACTGAAGCTTTCTTT.

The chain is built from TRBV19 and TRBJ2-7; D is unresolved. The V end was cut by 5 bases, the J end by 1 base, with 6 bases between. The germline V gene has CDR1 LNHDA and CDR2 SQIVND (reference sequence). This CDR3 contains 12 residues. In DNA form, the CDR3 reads TGTGCCAGTAGTTGGGATTCCTACGAGCAGTACTTC. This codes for CASSWDSYEQYF.

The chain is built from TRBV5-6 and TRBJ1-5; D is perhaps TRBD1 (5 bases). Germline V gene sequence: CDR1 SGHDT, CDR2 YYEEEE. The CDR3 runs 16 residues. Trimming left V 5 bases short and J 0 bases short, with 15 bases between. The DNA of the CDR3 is TGTGCCAGCAGTATCCGGGACGGTTATAGCAATCAGCCCCAGCATTTT. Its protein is CASSIRDGYSNQPQHF.

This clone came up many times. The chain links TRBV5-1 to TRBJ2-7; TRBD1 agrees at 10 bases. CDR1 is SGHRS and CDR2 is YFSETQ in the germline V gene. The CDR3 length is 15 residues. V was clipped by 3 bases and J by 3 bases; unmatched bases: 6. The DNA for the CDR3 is TGCGCCAGCAGCTCTCCCGGGACAGGGGTCTACGAGCAGTACTTC. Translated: CASSSPGTGVYEQYF. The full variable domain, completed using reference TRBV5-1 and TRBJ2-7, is KAGVTQTPRYLIKTRGQQVTLSCSPISGHRSVSWYQQTPGQGLQFLFEYFSETQRNKGNFPGRFSGRQFSNSRSEMNVSTLELGDSALYLCASSSPGTGVYEQYFGPGTRLTVT.

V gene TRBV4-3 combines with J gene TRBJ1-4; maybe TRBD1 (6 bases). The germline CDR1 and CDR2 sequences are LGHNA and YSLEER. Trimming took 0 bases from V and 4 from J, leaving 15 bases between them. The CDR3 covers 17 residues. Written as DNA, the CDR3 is TGCGCCAGCAGCCAAGATCCCTACAGGGCTTTTAATGAAAAACTGTTTTTT. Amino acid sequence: CASSQDPYRAFNEKLFF.

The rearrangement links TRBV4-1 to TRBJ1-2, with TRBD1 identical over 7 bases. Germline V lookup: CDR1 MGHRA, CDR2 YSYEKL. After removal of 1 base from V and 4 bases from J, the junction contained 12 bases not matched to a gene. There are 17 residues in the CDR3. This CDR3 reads CASSQAILVGQFYGYTF. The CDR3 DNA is TGCGCCAGCAGCCAAGCGATATTGGTGGGACAGTTCTATGGCTACACCTTC.

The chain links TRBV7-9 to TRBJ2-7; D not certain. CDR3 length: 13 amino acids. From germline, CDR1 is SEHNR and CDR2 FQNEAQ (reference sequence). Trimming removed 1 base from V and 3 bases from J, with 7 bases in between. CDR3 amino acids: CASSLGGIYEQYF. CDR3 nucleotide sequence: TGTGCCAGCAGCTTAGGTGGGATCTACGAGCAGTACTTC.

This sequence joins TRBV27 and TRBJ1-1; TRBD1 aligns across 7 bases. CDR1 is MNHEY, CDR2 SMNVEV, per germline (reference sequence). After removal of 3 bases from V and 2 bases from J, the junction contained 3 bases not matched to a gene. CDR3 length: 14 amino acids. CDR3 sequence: CASSLRGLNTEAFF. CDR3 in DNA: TGTGCCAGCAGTTTGAGGGGGCTCAACACTGAAGCTTTCTTT.

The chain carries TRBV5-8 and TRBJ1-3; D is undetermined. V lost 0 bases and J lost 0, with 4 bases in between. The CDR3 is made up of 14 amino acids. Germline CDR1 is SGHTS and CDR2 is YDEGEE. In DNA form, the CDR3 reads TGTGCCAGCAGCTTGGCCATCTCTGGAAACACCATATATTTT. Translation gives CASSLAISGNTIYF.

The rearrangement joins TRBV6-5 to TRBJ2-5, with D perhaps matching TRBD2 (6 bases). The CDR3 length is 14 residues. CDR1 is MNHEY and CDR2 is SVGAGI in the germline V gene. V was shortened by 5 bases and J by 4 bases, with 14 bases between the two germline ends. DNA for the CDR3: TGTGCCAGCAGTCATCTAGCGTCGGGAGAGACCCAGTACTTC. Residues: CASSHLASGETQYF.

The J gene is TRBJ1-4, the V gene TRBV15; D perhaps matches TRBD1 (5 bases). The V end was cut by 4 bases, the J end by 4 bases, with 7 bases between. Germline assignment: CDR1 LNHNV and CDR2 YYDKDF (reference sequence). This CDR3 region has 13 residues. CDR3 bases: TGTGCCACCAGCACAGACAGTAATGAAAAACTGTTTTTT. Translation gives CATSTDSNEKLFF.

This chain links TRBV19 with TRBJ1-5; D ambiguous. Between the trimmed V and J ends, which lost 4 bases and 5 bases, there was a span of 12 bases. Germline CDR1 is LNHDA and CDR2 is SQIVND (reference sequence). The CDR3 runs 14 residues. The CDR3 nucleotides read TGTGCCAGTAGTAGCGAATACAGCTATCAGCCCCAGCATTTT. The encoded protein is CASSSEYSYQPQHF.

This CDR3 reads CASSPPPGEVADTQYF. The CDR3 nucleotides are TGTGCCAGCTCACCACCGCCCGGGGAGGTGGCAGATACGCAGTATTTT. The chain recombines TRBV18 with TRBJ2-3; weak D call: TRBD2 (6 bases). The CDR3 is 16 amino acids. The V and J ends lost 0 bases and 4 bases respectively, with 14 bases between them. The germline gives CDR1 KGHSH, CDR2 LQKENI.

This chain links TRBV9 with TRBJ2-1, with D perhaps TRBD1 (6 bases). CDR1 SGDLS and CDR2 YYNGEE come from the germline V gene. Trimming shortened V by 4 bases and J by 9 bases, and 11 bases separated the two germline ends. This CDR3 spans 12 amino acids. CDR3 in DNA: TGTGCCAGCAGCCCTTCAGGGGTTGAGCAGTTCTTC. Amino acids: CASSPSGVEQFF. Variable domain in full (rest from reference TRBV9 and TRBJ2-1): DSGVTQTPKHLITATGQRVTLRCSPRSGDLSVYWYQQSLDQGLQFLIQYYNGEERAKGNILERFSAQQFPDLHSELNLSSLELGDSALYFCASSPSGVEQFFGPGTRLTVL.